This T cell receptor beta chain was recorded in a study of blood T cell repertoires in COVID-19. CDR3 length equals 13 residues. Germline CDR1 reads MRHNA; CDR2 reads SNTAGT. Trimming cost V 5 bases and J 5 bases; bases outside gene matches: 3. Some clones are missing from TCRdb's copy, which holds only in-frame ones; the method was immunoSEQ multiplex PCR. The repertoire has 150,000 to 180,000 clones, about nine tenths of them found once; the top ten carry more than 2%. The material sequenced was peripheral blood. The receptor was derived from an older woman with acute or convalescent COVID-19. The rearrangement joins TRBV6-4 to TRBJ1-5; 7 bases match TRBD1. The CDR3 reads CASSPDRDQPQHF. The CDR3, as DNA: TGTGCCAGCAGTCCCGACAGGGATCAGCCCCAGCATTTT.